These 14 T cell receptor beta chains originate from one sample sequenced in a study of blood T cell repertoires in COVID-19. Data came from immunoSEQ multiplex PCR; TCRdb stores just in-frame clones and leaves some out. The sample shows some 320,000 clones, more than 90% of them seen only once. Sample: PBMCs or T cells enriched from blood (not recorded which). The receptors shown here come from a man aged 55 to 70 who had recovered from COVID-19.

V gene TRBV9 combines with J gene TRBJ2-7; TRBD2 might be the D (6 bases). Per germline, CDR1 SGDLS and CDR2 YYNGEE. The CDR3 runs 11 residues. With 3 bases removed from V and 7 bases from J, the gap between germline ends came to 8 bases. CDR3 nucleotide sequence: TGTGCCAGCAGCGCCGGAGGGGAGCAGTACTTC. Protein sequence: CASSAGGEQYF.

This clone came up once. The chain recombines TRBV6-5 with TRBJ1-1, with 7 bases that match TRBD1. This CDR3 spans 14 amino acids. Germline V gene lookup returns CDR1 MNHEY and CDR2 SVGAGI. The trim removed 7 bases at V and 11 bases at J, leaving 16 bases unmatched. Here the CDR3 DNA reads TGTGCCAGCATACTGAAGGGGGCGGCAGGGGTGGCTTTCTTT. Its protein is CASILKGAAGVAFF.

For this clone: The same CDR3 is also encoded by other DNA sequences in this sample. The chain is built from TRBV12-3 or TRBV12-4 and TRBJ1-5, with a weak D call TRBD1 (6 bases). The CDR3 consists of 13 residues. The V and J ends lost 7 bases and 3 bases respectively, with 10 bases between them. This CDR3 is CASKQGPNQPQHF. The CDR3 region has the DNA TGTGCCAGCAAGCAGGGGCCCAATCAGCCCCAGCATTTT.

The rearrangement links TRBV27 to TRBJ1-2; TRBD1 matches 8 bases. CDR1 MNHEY and CDR2 SMNVEV come from the germline V gene (reference sequence). CDR3 length equals 14 residues. The V and J ends lost 5 bases and 6 bases, in that order; junction bases with no gene match: 8. The CDR3 sequence: CASSRDQGADGYTF. The DNA for the CDR3 is TGTGCCAGCAGTCGAGACCAGGGGGCGGATGGCTACACCTTC.

The table lists this clone with a count of one. This sequence joins TRBV5-1 and TRBJ2-2; D is perhaps TRBD2 (6 bases). Germline lookup yields CDR1 SGHRS and CDR2 YFSETQ. Trimming cost V 1 base and J 4 bases, with 14 bases left between them. CDR3 length equals 16 residues. CDR3: CASSLSAGRGTGELFF. The CDR3 region has the DNA TGCGCCAGCAGCTTGTCCGCGGGGCGCGGCACCGGGGAGCTGTTTTTT.

This rearrangement joins TRBV7-9 to TRBJ2-1, with D possibly TRBD2 on 5 matching bases. The CDR3 totals 12 residues. Germline V gene lookup returns CDR1 SEHNR and CDR2 FQNEAQ (reference sequence). V lost 4 bases and J 7 bases, leaving 8 bases between the germline ends. CDR3 protein: CASSSRRNEQFF. The CDR3 region has the DNA TGTGCCAGCAGCTCTCGGAGGAATGAGCAGTTCTTC. Together with reference TRBV7-9 and TRBJ2-1, the CDR3 gives the full variable domain: DTGVSQNPRHKITKRGQNVTFRCDPISEHNRLYWYRQTLGQGPEFLTYFQNEAQLEKSRLLSDRFSAERPKGSFSTLEIQRTEQGDSAMYLCASSSRRNEQFFGPGTRLTVL.

The chain is built from TRBV27 and TRBJ2-7; D gene unclear. CDR1 and CDR2 from the germline V gene are MNHEY and SMNVEV (reference sequence). The V and J ends lost 2 bases and 6 bases respectively, with 8 bases between them. The CDR3 runs 12 residues. The CDR3 loop is CASSLAGREQYF. The CDR3, as DNA: TGTGCCAGCAGTTTAGCTGGGCGCGAGCAGTACTTC.

This clone was detected only a few times. The same CDR3 is also encoded by other DNA sequences in this sample. The gene calls are TRBV5-1 and TRBJ2-5; D is uncertain. V dropped 0 bases and J dropped 3 bases, with 6 bases sitting between them. CDR3 size: 13 residues. Looked up from germline, CDR1 is SGHRS and CDR2 is YFSETQ. CDR3 in amino acids: CASSLVVKETQYF. The CDR3 nucleotides are TGCGCCAGCAGCTTGGTCGTAAAAGAGACCCAGTACTTC.

The gene calls are TRBV4-1 and TRBJ1-2; D is unclear. CDR1 and CDR2 (germline): MGHRA, YSYEKL. The CDR3 has 13 amino acids. V was trimmed by 3 bases and J by 4 bases, leaving 9 bases between them. CDR3 nucleotides: TGCGCCAGCAGCCAGACGGGGTTCTATGGCTACACCTTC. Amino acid sequence: CASSQTGFYGYTF.

Regarding this clone: At one end the junction does not follow the germline gene, possibly because of a read error. The chain combines TRBV4-1 with TRBJ2-3, with 7 bases matching TRBD1. This CDR3 spans 16 amino acids. The germline V gene has CDR1 MGHRA and CDR2 YSYEKL. This CDR3 reads CASSQAAKGATFITNF. The CDR3 DNA is TGCGCCAGCAGCCAAGCGGCGAAGGGGGCTACCTTTATTACGAATTTT.

The chain has TRBV6-5 and TRBJ2-7; D gene ambiguous. The V gene lost 6 bases and the J gene lost 3 bases, with 12 bases spanning the gap. CDR1 and CDR2 (germline): MNHEY, SVGAGI. The length of the CDR3 is 13 residues. The CDR3 nucleotides are TGTGCCAGCAGAATAAACTCTAACTACGAGCAGTACTTC. It specifies CASRINSNYEQYF.

The rearrangement joins TRBV11-3 to TRBJ1-3; D not certain. This CDR3 is 15 amino acids long. With 3 bases removed from V and 2 bases from J, the gap between germline ends came to 11 bases. Germline V gene lookup returns CDR1 SGHNT and CDR2 YENEEA. The CDR3 loop is CASSLESSAGNTIYF. CDR3 nucleotides: TGTGCCAGCAGCTTGGAGTCCTCCGCTGGAAACACCATATATTTT.

This clone was observed once. The chain carries TRBV28 and TRBJ2-2; weak D call: TRBD2 (5 bases). Trimming shortened V by 2 bases and J by 2 bases, and 9 bases separated the two germline ends. The CDR3 runs to 15 residues. The V gene's germline CDR1 is MDHEN and CDR2 SYDVKM. CDR3: CASSLSLANTGELFF. CDR3 sequence (DNA): TGTGCCAGCAGTTTAAGTCTAGCTAACACCGGGGAGCTGTTTTTT.

J is TRBJ1-2 and V is TRBV7-8; a possible D gene is TRBD1 (5 bases). This CDR3 has 12 residues. In germline, CDR1 is SGHVS, CDR2 FQNEAQ. V lost 4 bases to trimming and J lost 6 bases, with 9 bases between them. Written as DNA, the CDR3 is TGTGCCAGCAGCTCCAGGGAAGATGGCTACACCTTC. Its translation: CASSSREDGYTF.